Reported below is one T cell receptor (beta chain). Its antigen is not identified. The record originates from a study of blood T cells in healthy people across ages. The study drew donors from healthy Caucasian individuals in Russia aged 6 to 90. Sample-barcoded 5' priming and a J-beta primer mix drove a second PCR of 7 to 11 cycles. TCRdb ran MiXCR on the 5' RACE reads and lists one entry per CDR3 protein. This repertoire shows about 1.5 million distinct CDR3 sequences, 40% to 45% found once; its top ten account for more than 4%. Broader study findings: From one million sequenced T cells, diversity estimates were lower bounds.

Trimming stripped 3 bases from V and 13 bases from J, with 10 bases between. The germline gives CDR1 WNHNN, CDR2 SYGVQD (reference sequence). The CDR3 sequence is 12 residues long. The V call is TRBV10-1, the J call TRBJ1-6, with D possibly TRBD1 on 6 matching bases. Sequenced: blood. The receptor's source is a young woman in good health. CDR3 amino acids: CASSEGGRPLHF. As DNA, the CDR3 is TGCGCCAGCAGTGAAGGGGGGAGGCCCCTCCACTTT.